One and the same sample provided the 16 T cell receptor beta chains below, sequenced in a study of identical twins. One entry per CDR3 protein, called by TCRdb with MiXCR from the 5' RACE reads. The repertoire holds around 530,000 distinct CDR3 sequences, with about 15% as singletons. These data are also associated with another study on yellow fever vaccine responses in identical twins.

The sample consisted of CD4+ T cells sorted from blood. The receptors were gathered from a woman between 18 and 29 years old in good health.

This chain uses TRBV28 with TRBJ2-1, with TRBD1 identical over 9 bases. Germline V gene sequence: CDR1 MDHEN, CDR2 SYDVKM. After removal of 5 bases from V and 8 bases from J, the junction contained 10 bases not matched to a gene. The CDR3 is made up of 15 amino acids. CDR3 amino acids: CASSPHLGQGHEQFF. The CDR3, as DNA: TGTGCCAGCAGTCCCCACCTAGGACAGGGGCATGAGCAGTTCTTC.

This clonotype was counted a few times. This rearrangement joins TRBV7-6 to TRBJ1-4; no clear D. CDR3 length: 13 amino acids. The V end was cut by 1 base, the J end by 6 bases, with 6 bases between. Germline V gene sequence: CDR1 SGHVS, CDR2 FNYEAQ. The CDR3 loop reads CASSLDPDEKLFF. CDR3 nucleotides: TGTGCCAGCAGCTTAGATCCGGATGAAAAACTGTTTTTT.

CDR3 sequence: CASSLVGSEAFF. DNA for the CDR3: TGTGCCAGCAGTTTGGTAGGGTCTGAAGCTTTCTTT. The chain recombines TRBV12-3 or TRBV12-4 with TRBJ1-1; no clear D gene. Deletions cut 3 bases from V and 6 bases from J, with 8 bases between. The CDR3 loop spans 12 amino acids.

This clonotype was seen many times. The V gene is TRBV27, the J gene TRBJ2-7; TRBD2 is a possible D gene (6 bases). Germline V CDR1 and CDR2: MNHEY, SMNVEV (reference sequence). The CDR3 totals 14 residues. V lost 10 bases, J lost 3 bases, and 19 bases lay in between. The CDR3 DNA reads TGTGCCACCCGGAGTATCGCGGGGTTCTACGAGCAGTACTTC. It codes for CATRSIAGFYEQYF.

This clonotype was observed a handful of times. The rearrangement uses TRBV11-2 and TRBJ1-1; D might be TRBD1 (5 bases). Trimming left V 1 base short and J 8 bases short, with 14 bases between. The CDR3 has 14 amino acids. CDR1 is SGHAT, CDR2 FQNNGV, per germline. The CDR3 sequence is CASSLGGGAGEAFF. CDR3 coding DNA: TGTGCCAGCAGCTTAGGGGGAGGGGCAGGGGAAGCTTTCTTT. The complete variable domain, with remaining parts taken from reference TRBV11-2 and TRBJ1-1, reads EAGVAQSPRYKIIEKRQSVAFWCNPISGHATLYWYQQILGQGPKLLIQFQNNGVVDDSQLPKDRFSAERLKGVDSTLKIQPAKLEDSAVYLCASSLGGGAGEAFFGQGTRLTVV.

The V and J genes are TRBV9 and TRBJ2-7, with D possibly called TRBD1 or TRBD2 (5 bases each). The germline V gene encodes CDR1 SGDLS and CDR2 YYNGEE. The CDR3 is 15 amino acids. Trimming removed 3 bases at V and 1 base at J, with 14 bases between. CDR3: CASSALGTGSYEQYF. The CDR3, as DNA: TGTGCCAGCAGCGCCTTGGGGACCGGGTCCTACGAGCAGTACTTC. Full variable domain (missing parts from reference TRBV9 and TRBJ2-7): DSGVTQTPKHLITATGQRVTLRCSPRSGDLSVYWYQQSLDQGLQFLIQYYNGEERAKGNILERFSAQQFPDLHSELNLSSLELGDSALYFCASSALGTGSYEQYFGPGTRLTVT.

The table lists this clonotype with a few counts. The chain joins TRBV12-3 or TRBV12-4 to TRBJ2-1; D is unclear. The CDR3 loop spans 15 amino acids. The germline V and J ends were trimmed by 4 bases and 10 bases, with 20 bases remaining between them. In DNA form, the CDR3 reads TGTGCCAGCAGTTCAGATGTAGGGATAGCCTACGAGCAGTTCTTC. Translation: CASSSDVGIAYEQFF.

In this sample, this clonotype turned up a few times. The J gene is TRBJ2-3, the V gene TRBV6-2 or TRBV6-3, with 7 bases identical to TRBD2. V lost 7 bases and J lost 5; bases outside the gene matches: 6. CDR1 MNHEY and CDR2 SVGEGT come from the germline V gene. This CDR3 is built from 13 residues. The CDR3 spells CASIGDYRDTQYF. DNA of the CDR3: TGTGCCAGCATCGGGGACTACCGAGATACGCAGTATTTT.

This chain connects TRBV21-1 to TRBJ2-1; the table's TRBD1 call for D was not verified on the DNA. TRBV21-1 is marked as a pseudogene. CDR3 length: 13 residues. The CDR3 here is CASSKRQYNEQFF. The DNA of the CDR3 is TGTGCCAGCAGCAAAAGACAGTACAATGAGCAGTTCTTC.

This clonotype was seen a few times. The chain uses TRBV28 and TRBJ2-1; 7 bases agree with TRBD2. V gave up 5 bases and J gave up 6 bases; unmatched junction bases: 13. CDR1 MDHEN and CDR2 SYDVKM come from the germline V gene. The CDR3 loop spans 16 amino acids. The CDR3, as DNA: TGTGCCAGCAGTCGGACCGGGGCGGGAGTCTCCAATGAGCAGTTCTTC. It encodes CASSRTGAGVSNEQFF. Combining the CDR3 with reference TRBV28 and TRBJ2-1 gives the whole variable domain DVKVTQSSRYLVKRTGEKVFLECVQDMDHENMFWYRQDPGLGLRLIYFSYDVKMKEKGDIPEGYSVSREKKERFSLILESASTNQTSMYLCASSRTGAGVSNEQFFGPGTRLTVL.

In this sample, this clonotype turned up a few times. This sequence joins TRBV6-1 and TRBJ1-2, with D perhaps TRBD1 (5 bases). Germline loops: CDR1 MNHNS, CDR2 SASEGT. The CDR3 consists of 15 residues. V lost 8 bases and J 0 bases, leaving 16 bases between the germline ends. The CDR3 DNA reads as TGTGCCAGCGCGAAACAGGACGGAGCTAACTATGGCTACACCTTC. The encoded protein is CASAKQDGANYGYTF.

The gene calls are TRBV3-1 and TRBJ2-1, with 10 bases lining up with TRBD2. This CDR3 has 15 residues. The germline gives CDR1 LGHDT, CDR2 YNNKEL (reference sequence). Trimming at V came to 0 bases and at J to 4 bases, leaving 0 bases not matched to a gene. CDR3 nucleotide sequence: TGTGCCAGCAGCCAAGATAGCGGGAGGTACAATGAGCAGTTCTTC. Residues: CASSQDSGRYNEQFF.

The sample holds a few counts of this clonotype. This chain connects TRBV7-9 to TRBJ2-7; TRBD1 aligns across 9 bases. The CDR3 totals 13 residues. The V and J ends lost 5 bases and 9 bases, in that order; junction bases with no gene match: 8. The germline gives CDR1 SEHNR, CDR2 FQNEAQ (reference sequence). CDR3 sequence (DNA): TGTGCCAGCAGCACCACGGGACAGGGTTGGCAGTACGTC. Protein sequence: CASSTTGQGWQYV.

This clonotype was seen a few times. The chain employs TRBV6-6 and TRBJ2-3; weak D call: TRBD2 (5 bases). This CDR3 comprises 11 residues. Per germline, CDR1 MNHNY and CDR2 SVGAGI (reference sequence). V was trimmed by 6 bases and J by 10 bases, leaving 11 bases between them. CDR3 residues: CASSLDGAQYF. DNA for the CDR3: TGTGCCAGCAGCCTGGACGGGGCGCAGTATTTT.

This clonotype was counted between two and nine times. V is TRBV5-1 and J is TRBJ2-1; unclear D gene. Trimming cost V 0 bases and J 6 bases, with 10 bases left between them. From germline, CDR1 is SGHRS and CDR2 YFSETQ. This CDR3 is 14 amino acids long. CDR3 sequence: CASSLELTFNEQFF. As DNA, the CDR3 is TGCGCCAGCAGCTTGGAGCTAACTTTCAATGAGCAGTTCTTC. Using reference TRBV5-1 and TRBJ2-1 for the parts outside the CDR3, the full variable domain is KAGVTQTPRYLIKTRGQQVTLSCSPISGHRSVSWYQQTPGQGLQFLFEYFSETQRNKGNFPGRFSGRQFSNSRSEMNVSTLELGDSALYLCASSLELTFNEQFFGPGTRLTVL.

This clonotype appeared many times. V is TRBV20-1 and J is TRBJ1-5; no clear D. The CDR3 totals 13 residues. Trimming left V 1 base short and J 0 bases short, with 4 bases between. The germline CDR1 and CDR2 sequences are DFQATT and SNEGSKA (reference sequence). CDR3 DNA: TGCAGTGCTAGAGGCGATAGCAATCAGCCCCAGCATTTT. Translating gives CSARGDSNQPQHF.